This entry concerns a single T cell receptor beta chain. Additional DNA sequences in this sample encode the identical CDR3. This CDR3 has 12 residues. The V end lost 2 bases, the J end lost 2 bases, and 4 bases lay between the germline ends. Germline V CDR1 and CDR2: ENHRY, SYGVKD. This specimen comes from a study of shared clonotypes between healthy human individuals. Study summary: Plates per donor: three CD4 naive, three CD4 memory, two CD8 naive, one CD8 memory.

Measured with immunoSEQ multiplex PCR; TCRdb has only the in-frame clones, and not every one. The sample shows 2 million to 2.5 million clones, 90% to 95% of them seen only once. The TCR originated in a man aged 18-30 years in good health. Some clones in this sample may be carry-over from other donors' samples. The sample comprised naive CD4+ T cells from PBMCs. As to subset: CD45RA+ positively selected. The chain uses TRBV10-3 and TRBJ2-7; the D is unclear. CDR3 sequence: CAISEGTYEQYF. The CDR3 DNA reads TGTGCCATCAGTGAGGGTACCTACGAGCAGTACTTC.